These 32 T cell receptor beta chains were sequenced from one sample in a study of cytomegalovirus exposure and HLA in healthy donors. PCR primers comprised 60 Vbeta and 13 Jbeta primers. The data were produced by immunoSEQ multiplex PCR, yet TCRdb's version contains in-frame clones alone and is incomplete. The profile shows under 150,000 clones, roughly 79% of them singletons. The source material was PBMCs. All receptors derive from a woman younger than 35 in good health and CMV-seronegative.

DNA of the CDR3: TGTGCCAGCAGCGCACAGGGGGCGGACACTGAAGCTTTCTTT. Its translation: CASSAQGADTEAFF. This chain links TRBV7-9 with TRBJ1-1, with 9 bases matching TRBD1. Germline loops: CDR1 SEHNR, CDR2 FQNEAQ (reference sequence). V shed 5 bases, J shed 3 bases, and the junction held 4 bases outside the gene matches. The CDR3 loop spans 14 amino acids.

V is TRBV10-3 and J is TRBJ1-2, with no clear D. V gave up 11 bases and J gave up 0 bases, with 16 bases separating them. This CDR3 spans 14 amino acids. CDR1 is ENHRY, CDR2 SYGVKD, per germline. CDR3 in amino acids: CASKDPGANYGYTF. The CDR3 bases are TGTGCCTCCAAGGACCCGGGAGCTAACTATGGCTACACCTTC.

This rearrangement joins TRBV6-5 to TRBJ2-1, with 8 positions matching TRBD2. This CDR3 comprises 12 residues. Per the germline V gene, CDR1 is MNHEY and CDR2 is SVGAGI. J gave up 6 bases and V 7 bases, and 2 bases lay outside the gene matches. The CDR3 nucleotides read TGTGCCAGCAAGAGCGGGAGCAATGAGCAGTTCTTC. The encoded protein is CASKSGSNEQFF.

The CDR3: CASSFDLYEQYF. DNA for the CDR3: TGTGCCAGCAGCTTTGACTTGTACGAGCAGTACTTC. The V call is TRBV7-9, the J call TRBJ2-7; unclear D gene. Germline V lookup: CDR1 SEHNR, CDR2 FQNEAQ (reference sequence). Trimming cost V 3 bases and J 4 bases, with 7 bases left between them. The CDR3 totals 12 residues.

CDR3 protein: CASGPGLNTEAFF. The CDR3 DNA sequence: TGTGCCAGCGGTCCAGGGCTTAACACTGAAGCTTTCTTT. The J gene is TRBJ1-1, the V gene TRBV11-2; TRBD1 is a possible D gene (5 bases). Germline loops: CDR1 SGHAT, CDR2 FQNNGV. CDR3 length: 13 amino acids. V was trimmed by 8 bases and J by 2 bases, leaving 12 bases between them.

CDR3 protein: CAWSGGDSRYEQYF. CDR3 in DNA: TGTGCCTGGAGTGGGGGGGACTCCCGCTACGAGCAGTACTTC. J is TRBJ2-7 and V is TRBV30; tentatively, D is TRBD2 (6 bases). The CDR3 totals 14 residues. With 1 base removed from V and 3 bases from J, the gap between germline ends came to 13 bases. CDR1 and CDR2 (germline): GTSNPN, SVGIG (reference sequence).

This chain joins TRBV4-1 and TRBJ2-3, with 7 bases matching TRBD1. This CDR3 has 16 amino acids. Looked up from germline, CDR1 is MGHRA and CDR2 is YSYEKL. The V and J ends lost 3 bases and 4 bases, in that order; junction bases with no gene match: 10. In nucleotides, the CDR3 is TGCGCCAGCAGCCACCCGTCACAGGGGCGGGCAGATACGCAGTATTTT. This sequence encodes CASSHPSQGRADTQYF.

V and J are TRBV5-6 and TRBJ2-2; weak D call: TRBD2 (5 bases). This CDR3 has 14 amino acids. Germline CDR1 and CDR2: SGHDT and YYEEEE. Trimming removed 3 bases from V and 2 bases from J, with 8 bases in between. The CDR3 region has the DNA TGTGCCAGCAGCTGGACTGTAAACACCGGGGAGCTGTTTTTT. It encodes CASSWTVNTGELFF.

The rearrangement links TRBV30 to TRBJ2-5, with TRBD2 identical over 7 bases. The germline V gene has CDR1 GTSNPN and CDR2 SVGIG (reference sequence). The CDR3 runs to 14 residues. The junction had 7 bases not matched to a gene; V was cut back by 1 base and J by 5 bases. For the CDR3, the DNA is TGTGCCTGGAGTGGGAGGGAGGGTTGGGAGACCCAGTACTTC. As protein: CAWSGREGWETQYF.

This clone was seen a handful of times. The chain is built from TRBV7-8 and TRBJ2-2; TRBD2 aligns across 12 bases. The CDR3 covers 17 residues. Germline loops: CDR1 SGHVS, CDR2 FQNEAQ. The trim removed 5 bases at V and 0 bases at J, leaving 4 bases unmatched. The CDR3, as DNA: TGTGCCAGCAGCACCCGACTAGCGGGGGCGAACACCGGGGAGCTGTTTTTT. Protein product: CASSTRLAGANTGELFF.

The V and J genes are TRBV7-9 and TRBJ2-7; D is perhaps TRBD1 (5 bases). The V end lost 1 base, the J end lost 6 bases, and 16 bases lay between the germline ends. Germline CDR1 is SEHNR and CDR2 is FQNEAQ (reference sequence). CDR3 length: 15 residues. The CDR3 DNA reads TGTGCCAGCAGCTTAGAAGGTCGCAGGGTGGGCGAGCAGTACTTC. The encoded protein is CASSLEGRRVGEQYF.

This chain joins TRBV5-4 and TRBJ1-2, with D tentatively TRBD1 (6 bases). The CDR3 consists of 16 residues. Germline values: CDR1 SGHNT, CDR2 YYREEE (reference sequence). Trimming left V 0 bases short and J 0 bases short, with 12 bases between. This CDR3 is CASSLAGELANYGYTF. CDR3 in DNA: TGTGCCAGCAGCTTGGCAGGGGAGTTAGCTAACTATGGCTACACCTTC.

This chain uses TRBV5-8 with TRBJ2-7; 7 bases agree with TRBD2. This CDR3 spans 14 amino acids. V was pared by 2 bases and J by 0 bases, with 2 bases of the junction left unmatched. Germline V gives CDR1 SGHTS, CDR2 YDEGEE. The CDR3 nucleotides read TGTGCCAGCAGCTTTAGCGGGCTCTCCTACGAGCAGTACTTC. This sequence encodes CASSFSGLSYEQYF.

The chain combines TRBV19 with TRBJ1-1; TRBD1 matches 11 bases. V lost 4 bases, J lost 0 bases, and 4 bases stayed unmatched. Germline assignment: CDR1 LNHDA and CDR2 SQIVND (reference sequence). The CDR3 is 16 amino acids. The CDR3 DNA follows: TGTGCCAGTAGTAGTCGGGACAGGGGGGTGAACACTGAAGCTTTCTTT. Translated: CASSSRDRGVNTEAFF.

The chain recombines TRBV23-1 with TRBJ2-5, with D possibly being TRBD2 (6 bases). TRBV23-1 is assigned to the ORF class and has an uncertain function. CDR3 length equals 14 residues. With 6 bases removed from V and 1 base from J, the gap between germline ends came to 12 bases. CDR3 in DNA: TGCGCCAGCAGGGACGTAGCGGTCCAAGAGACCCAGTACTTC. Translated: CASRDVAVQETQYF.

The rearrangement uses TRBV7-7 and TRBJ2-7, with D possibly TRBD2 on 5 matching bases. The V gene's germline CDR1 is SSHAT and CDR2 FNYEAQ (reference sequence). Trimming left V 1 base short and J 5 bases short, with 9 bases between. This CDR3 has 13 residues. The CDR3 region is CASSLVAGDEQYF. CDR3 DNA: TGTGCCAGCAGCTTAGTGGCCGGGGACGAGCAGTACTTC.

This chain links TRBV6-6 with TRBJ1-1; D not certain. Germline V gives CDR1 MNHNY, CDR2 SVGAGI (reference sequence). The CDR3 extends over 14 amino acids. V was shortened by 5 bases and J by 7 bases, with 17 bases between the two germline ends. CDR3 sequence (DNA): TGTGCCAGCAGTCATACGGGAGAGCAGTATGAAGCTTTCTTT. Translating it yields CASSHTGEQYEAFF.

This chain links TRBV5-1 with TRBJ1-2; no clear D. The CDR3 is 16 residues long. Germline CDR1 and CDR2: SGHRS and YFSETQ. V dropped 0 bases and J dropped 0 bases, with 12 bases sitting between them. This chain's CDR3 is CASSLVPGVTNYGYTF. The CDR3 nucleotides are TGCGCCAGCAGCTTGGTGCCCGGGGTGACTAACTATGGCTACACCTTC.

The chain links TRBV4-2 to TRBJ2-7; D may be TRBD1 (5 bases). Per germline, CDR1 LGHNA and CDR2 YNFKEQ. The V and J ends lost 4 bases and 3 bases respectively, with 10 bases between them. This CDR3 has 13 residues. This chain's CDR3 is CASSLSTDYEQYF. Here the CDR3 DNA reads TGTGCCAGCAGCCTCTCGACAGACTACGAGCAGTACTTC.

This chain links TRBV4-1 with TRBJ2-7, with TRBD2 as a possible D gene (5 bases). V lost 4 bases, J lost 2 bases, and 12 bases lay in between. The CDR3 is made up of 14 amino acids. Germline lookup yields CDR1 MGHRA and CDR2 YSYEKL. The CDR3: CASSPLGRAYEQYF. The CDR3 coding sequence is TGCGCCAGCAGCCCCCTAGGGCGGGCCTACGAGCAGTACTTC.

The CDR3 loop is CASSYSWDNSGEQYF. The CDR3 nucleotides read TGTGCCAGCAGTTACTCGTGGGATAATTCGGGGGAGCAGTACTTC. V usage is TRBV6-5 and J usage is TRBJ2-7, with D possibly TRBD2 on 5 matching bases. This CDR3 has 15 amino acids. Germline lookup yields CDR1 MNHEY and CDR2 SVGAGI. The germline V and J ends were trimmed by 0 bases and 7 bases, with 16 bases remaining between them.

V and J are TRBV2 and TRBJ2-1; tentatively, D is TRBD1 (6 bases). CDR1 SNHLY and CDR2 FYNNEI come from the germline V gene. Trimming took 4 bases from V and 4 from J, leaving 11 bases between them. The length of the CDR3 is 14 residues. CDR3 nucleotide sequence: TGTGCCAGCAGTGGGACCAGGGGATACAATGAGCAGTTCTTC. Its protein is CASSGTRGYNEQFF.

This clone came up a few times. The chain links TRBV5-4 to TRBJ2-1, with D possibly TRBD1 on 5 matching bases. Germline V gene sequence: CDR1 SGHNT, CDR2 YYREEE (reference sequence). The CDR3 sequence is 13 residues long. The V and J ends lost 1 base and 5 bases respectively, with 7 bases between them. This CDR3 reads CASSLWTNNEQFF. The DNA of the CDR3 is TGTGCCAGCAGCTTGTGGACAAACAATGAGCAGTTCTTC.

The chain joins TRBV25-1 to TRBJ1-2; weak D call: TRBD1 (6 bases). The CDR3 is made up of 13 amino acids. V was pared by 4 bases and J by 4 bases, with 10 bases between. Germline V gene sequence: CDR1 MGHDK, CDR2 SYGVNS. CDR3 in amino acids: CASSGDTGYGYTF. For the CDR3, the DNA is TGTGCCAGCAGTGGGGACACTGGCTATGGCTACACCTTC.

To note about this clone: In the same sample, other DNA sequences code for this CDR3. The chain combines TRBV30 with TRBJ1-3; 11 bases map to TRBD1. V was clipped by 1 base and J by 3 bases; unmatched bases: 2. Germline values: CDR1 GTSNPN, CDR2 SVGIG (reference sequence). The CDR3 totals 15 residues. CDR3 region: CAWSAGTGGGNTIYF. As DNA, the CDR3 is TGTGCCTGGAGTGCCGGGACAGGGGGTGGAAACACCATATATTTT.

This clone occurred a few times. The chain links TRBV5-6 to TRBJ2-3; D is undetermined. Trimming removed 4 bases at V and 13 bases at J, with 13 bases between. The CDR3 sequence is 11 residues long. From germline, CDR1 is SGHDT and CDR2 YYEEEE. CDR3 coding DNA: TGTGCCAGCAGCATTGGGCCCCCCGAGTATTTT. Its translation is CASSIGPPEYF. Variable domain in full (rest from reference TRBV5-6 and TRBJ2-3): DAGVTQSPTHLIKTRGQQVTLRCSPKSGHDTVSWYQQALGQGPQFIFQYYEEEERQRGNFPDRFSGHQFPNYSSELNVNALLLGDSALYLCASSIGPPEYFGPGTRLTVL.

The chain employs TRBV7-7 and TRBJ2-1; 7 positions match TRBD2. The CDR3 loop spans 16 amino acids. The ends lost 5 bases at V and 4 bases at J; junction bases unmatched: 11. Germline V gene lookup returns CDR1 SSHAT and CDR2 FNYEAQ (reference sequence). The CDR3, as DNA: TGTGCCAGCAGCGCAACACCGGACGGGGGGTACAATGAGCAGTTCTTC. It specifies CASSATPDGGYNEQFF.

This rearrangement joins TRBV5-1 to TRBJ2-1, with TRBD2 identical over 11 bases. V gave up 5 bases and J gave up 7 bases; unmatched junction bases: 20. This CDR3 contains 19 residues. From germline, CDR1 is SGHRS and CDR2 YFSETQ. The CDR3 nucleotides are TGCGCCAGCAGTTACCCTCAAGTGTTAGCGGGAGGGGGCTGGAATGAGCAGTTCTTC. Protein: CASSYPQVLAGGGWNEQFF.

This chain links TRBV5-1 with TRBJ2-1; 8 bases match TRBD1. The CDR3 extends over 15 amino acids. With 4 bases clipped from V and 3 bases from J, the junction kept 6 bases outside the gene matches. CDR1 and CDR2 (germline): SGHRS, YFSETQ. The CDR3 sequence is CASSLTGTGYNEQFF. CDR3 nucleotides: TGCGCCAGCAGCCTGACCGGGACAGGCTACAATGAGCAGTTCTTC.

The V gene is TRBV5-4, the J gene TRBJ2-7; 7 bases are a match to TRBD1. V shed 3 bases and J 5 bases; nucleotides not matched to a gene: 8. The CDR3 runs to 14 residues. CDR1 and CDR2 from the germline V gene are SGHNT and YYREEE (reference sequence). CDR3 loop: CASSSPTGYNEQYF. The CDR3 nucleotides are TGTGCCAGCAGCTCACCGACAGGGTACAACGAGCAGTACTTC.

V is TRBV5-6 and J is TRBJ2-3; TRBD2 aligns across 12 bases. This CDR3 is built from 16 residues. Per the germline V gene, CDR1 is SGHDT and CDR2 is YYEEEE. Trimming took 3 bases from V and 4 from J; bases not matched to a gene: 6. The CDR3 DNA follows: TGTGCCAGCAGCTCCCGACTAGCGGGAGATTCAGATACGCAGTATTTT. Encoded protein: CASSSRLAGDSDTQYF.

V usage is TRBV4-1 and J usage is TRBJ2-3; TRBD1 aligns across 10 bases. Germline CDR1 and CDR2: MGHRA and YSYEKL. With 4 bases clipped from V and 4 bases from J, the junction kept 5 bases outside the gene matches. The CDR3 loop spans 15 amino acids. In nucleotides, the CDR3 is TGCGCCAGCAGCCTACTCGGACAGGGGGCAGATACGCAGTATTTT. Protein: CASSLLGQGADTQYF.